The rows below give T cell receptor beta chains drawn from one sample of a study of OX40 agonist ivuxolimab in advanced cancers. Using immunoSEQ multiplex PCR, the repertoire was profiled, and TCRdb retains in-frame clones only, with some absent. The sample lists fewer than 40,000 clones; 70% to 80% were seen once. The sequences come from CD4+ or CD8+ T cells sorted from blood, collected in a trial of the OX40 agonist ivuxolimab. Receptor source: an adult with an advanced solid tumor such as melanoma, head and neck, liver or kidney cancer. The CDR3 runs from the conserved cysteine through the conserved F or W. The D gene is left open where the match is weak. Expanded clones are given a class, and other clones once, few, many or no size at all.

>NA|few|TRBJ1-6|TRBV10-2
TGCGCCAGCAGTGAGTCGGGAAATTCACCCCTCCACTTT
CASSESGNSPLHF
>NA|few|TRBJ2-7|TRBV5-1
TGCGCCAGCAGCCAATGGGGGGCTGGCGAGCAGTACTTC
CASSQWGAGEQYF
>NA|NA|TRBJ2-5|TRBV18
TGTGCCAGCTCACCACGGCAAGAGACCCAGTACTTC
CASSPRQETQYF
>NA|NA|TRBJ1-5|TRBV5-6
TGTGCCAGCAGCTTGTCCCTGAGAGATCAGCCCCAGCATTTT
CASSLSLRDQPQHF
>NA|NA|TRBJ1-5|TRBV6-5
TGTGCCAGCAGAAGGGCCGGAAATCAGCCCCAGCATTTT
CASRRAGNQPQHF
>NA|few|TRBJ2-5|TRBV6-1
TGTGCCAGCAGTGAAGCCGGCGGTCAAGAGACCCAGTACTTC
CASSEAGGQETQYF
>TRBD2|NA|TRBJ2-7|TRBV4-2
TGTGCCAGCAGCCAAGATCGGGGGGGGAGCTCCTACGAGCAGTACTTC
CASSQDRGGSSYEQYF
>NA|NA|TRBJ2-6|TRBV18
TGTGCCAGCTCACCGGGAGCGAACTCTGGGGCCAACGTCCTGACTTTC
CASSPGANSGANVLTF
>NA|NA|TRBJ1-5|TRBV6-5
TGTGCCAGCAGTTACAGGGGTAATCAGCCCCAGCATTTT
CASSYRGNQPQHF
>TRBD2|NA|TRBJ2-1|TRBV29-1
TGCAGCGTGGCCCGGACTAGCGGGGTCGATGAGCAGTTCTTC
CSVARTSGVDEQFF
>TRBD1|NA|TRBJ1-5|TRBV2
TGTGCCAGCAGTGAGAGGGGGCTCGGTCAGCCCCAGCATTTT
CASSERGLGQPQHF
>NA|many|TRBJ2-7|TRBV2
TGTGCCGATCGGGGTATTTTGGAGGAGCAGTACTTC
CADRGILEEQYF
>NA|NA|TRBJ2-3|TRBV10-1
TGCGCCAGCAGTGACGAGGACAGCACAGATACGCAGTATTTT
CASSDEDSTDTQYF
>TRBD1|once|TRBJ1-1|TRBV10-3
TGTGCCATCAGGACAGGGGTGAACACTGAAGCTTTCTTT
CAIRTGVNTEAFF